The next 27 T cell receptor beta chains were all read from a single sample in a study of T-cell reconstitution after alpha-beta-depleted transplantation in children. Researchers prepared the TCRbeta library using unique molecular identifiers, the study reports. TCRdb ran MiXCR on the PCR reads and lists one entry per CDR3 protein. The sample lists some 500,000 distinct CDR3 sequences; over 25% were seen once. The source was PBMCs from the stem cell graft donor, collected from the stem cell graft. These receptors all stem from a human donor who donated a stem cell graft to a child with aplastic anemia.

The chain uses TRBV10-3 and TRBJ2-5; 9 positions agree with TRBD1. The V and J ends lost 6 bases and 4 bases, in that order; junction bases with no gene match: 6. Per germline, CDR1 ENHRY and CDR2 SYGVKD. The CDR3 has 14 residues. The CDR3 DNA follows: TGTGCCATCAGCGACAGGGGGAAGGGAGAGACCCAGTACTTC. Translated, it gives CAISDRGKGETQYF.

The chain links TRBV7-2 to TRBJ2-2; D is perhaps TRBD2 (5 bases). Per the germline V gene, CDR1 is SGHTA and CDR2 is FQGNSA. V was pared by 5 bases and J by 6 bases, with 22 bases between. The CDR3 is 17 residues long. This CDR3 is CASSPQGLRDRAGELFF. CDR3 sequence (DNA): TGTGCCAGCAGCCCACAAGGCTTGAGGGATCGCGCCGGGGAGCTGTTTTTT.

The V gene is TRBV18, the J gene TRBJ1-1; D might be TRBD1 (6 bases). This CDR3 region has 15 residues. Germline CDR1 is KGHSH and CDR2 is LQKENI. With 3 bases removed from V and 3 bases from J, the gap between germline ends came to 14 bases. The CDR3 reads CASSPPGTRDTEAFF. The CDR3 DNA follows: TGTGCCAGCTCACCCCCCGGGACACGGGACACTGAAGCTTTCTTT.

DNA for the CDR3: TGTGCCAGCAGTGCCTTGGGACTAGCGGGAGTACCAGATACGCAGTATTTT. It encodes CASSALGLAGVPDTQYF. The chain has TRBV6-1 and TRBJ2-3; 14 nucleotides align to TRBD2. With V trimmed by 4 bases and J by 4 bases, 7 bases remained unmatched. The CDR3 covers 17 residues. The germline V gene has CDR1 MNHNS and CDR2 SASEGT.

The chain uses TRBV7-9 and TRBJ2-7; the match to TRBD1 covers 7 bases. Germline V gives CDR1 SEHNR, CDR2 FQNEAQ (reference sequence). The CDR3 consists of 15 residues. Trimming took 2 bases from V and 0 from J; bases not matched to a gene: 4. CDR3 nucleotide sequence: TGTGCCAGCAGCTTAACAGGGGCCATCTCCTACGAGCAGTACTTC. This codes for CASSLTGAISYEQYF.

This chain connects TRBV21-1 to TRBJ2-7. TRBV21-1 is termed a pseudogene. There are 13 residues in the CDR3. This CDR3 is CASSHRTDYEQYF. The CDR3 DNA reads as TGTGCCAGCAGCCATCGGACGGACTACGAGCAGTACTTC.

The rearrangement links TRBV7-9 to TRBJ2-1, with 11 bases lining up with TRBD2. Germline trimming cut 3 bases from V and 3 bases from J; bases unmatched to any gene: 4. The CDR3 has 16 amino acids. The germline V gene has CDR1 SEHNR and CDR2 FQNEAQ (reference sequence). The CDR3 spells CASSLASGRLYNEQFF. In DNA, the CDR3 is TGTGCCAGCAGCTTGGCTAGCGGGAGGCTCTACAATGAGCAGTTCTTC.

This chain uses TRBV15 with TRBJ1-6; TRBD1 matches 9 bases. Germline V lookup: CDR1 LNHNV, CDR2 YYDKDF (reference sequence). Trimming took 1 base from V and 5 from J; bases not matched to a gene: 3. CDR3 size: 16 residues. The CDR3, as DNA: TGTGCCACCAGCAGAGCCTGGACAGGGGATAATTCACCCCTCCACTTT. This translates into CATSRAWTGDNSPLHF. The full variable domain, in which reference TRBV15 and TRBJ1-6 provide the parts outside the CDR3, is DAMVIQNPRYQVTQFGKPVTLSCSQTLNHNVMYWYQQKSSQAPKLLFHYYDKDFNNEADTPDNFQSRRPNTSFCFLDIRSPGLGDTAMYLCATSRAWTGDNSPLHFGNGTRLTVT.

In its sample, this clonotype was seen many times. The chain carries TRBV6-8 and TRBJ2-7; D gene ambiguous. From germline, CDR1 is MNHGY and CDR2 SAAAGT. The CDR3 loop spans 11 amino acids. Between the trimmed V and J ends, which lost 6 bases and 1 base, there was a span of 4 bases. The CDR3 DNA follows: TGTGCCAGCAGGGCATCCTACGAGCAGTACGTC. Translated, it gives CASRASYEQYV.

V gene TRBV20-1 combines with J gene TRBJ2-1; 10 positions match TRBD2. Germline V gene data show CDR1 as DFQATT and CDR2 as SNEGSKA (reference sequence). Trimming removed 6 bases from V and 6 bases from J; junction bases left unmatched: 11. The CDR3 spans 15 residues. This CDR3 is CSAKELAGHGNEQFF. CDR3 sequence (DNA): TGCAGTGCAAAAGAACTAGCGGGACACGGCAATGAGCAGTTCTTC.

The chain links TRBV12-3 or TRBV12-4 to TRBJ2-5; a weak D match, TRBD1 (5 bases). This CDR3 contains 14 residues. V was trimmed by 2 bases and J by 4 bases, leaving 11 bases between them. The CDR3 here is CASSLFQGSETQYF. The CDR3 bases are TGTGCCAGCAGTTTATTCCAGGGATCAGAGACCCAGTACTTC.

The rearrangement uses TRBV5-1 and TRBJ2-5, with 10 bases fitting TRBD2. Germline CDR1 is SGHRS and CDR2 is YFSETQ. This CDR3 is built from 14 residues. V shed 4 bases, J shed 3 bases, and the junction held 3 bases outside the gene matches. The CDR3 DNA is TGCGCCAGCAGCCCGGGACTAGCGAAAGAGACCCAGTACTTC. Amino acid sequence: CASSPGLAKETQYF.

The genes are TRBV9 and TRBJ1-6, with 7 bases fitting TRBD1. The trim removed 4 bases at V and 0 bases at J, leaving 4 bases unmatched. The CDR3 covers 16 residues. Germline lookup yields CDR1 SGDLS and CDR2 YYNGEE. The CDR3 DNA follows: TGTGCCAGCAGCCTGGGACAGAGCTCCTATAATTCACCCCTCCACTTT. It specifies CASSLGQSSYNSPLHF.

This clonotype was seen at least ten times. V gene TRBV6-2 or TRBV6-3 combines with J gene TRBJ2-1, with 7 bases that match TRBD2. This CDR3 contains 15 residues. V was pared by 2 bases and J by 4 bases, with 5 bases of the junction left unmatched. CDR1 and CDR2 from the germline V gene are MNHEY and SVGEGT. DNA for the CDR3: TGTGCCAGCAGTTACGGTCTAGCGGTATACAATGAGCAGTTCTTC. This translates into CASSYGLAVYNEQFF.

The CDR3 here is CASSEKQTNYGYTF. The CDR3 DNA reads TGTGCCAGCAGTGAAAAACAGACCAACTATGGCTACACCTTC. V gene TRBV2 combines with J gene TRBJ1-2, with D unclear. This CDR3 region has 14 residues. With 2 bases removed from V and 2 bases from J, the gap between germline ends came to 9 bases. Germline assignment: CDR1 SNHLY and CDR2 FYNNEI.

This rearrangement joins TRBV29-1 to TRBJ2-3; D might be TRBD2 (5 bases). With 3 bases removed from V and 6 bases from J, the gap between germline ends came to 13 bases. Looked up from germline, CDR1 is SQVTM and CDR2 is ANQGSEA. CDR3 size: 13 residues. In nucleotides, the CDR3 is TGCAGCGTTGAGGCGGGCCCTCGGGATACGCAGTATTTT. Translating it yields CSVEAGPRDTQYF.

This clonotype was seen only a few times. This chain connects TRBV7-8 to TRBJ2-1, with 7 bases fitting TRBD2. The V gene's germline CDR1 is SGHVS and CDR2 FQNEAQ. V shed 1 base and J 9 bases; nucleotides not matched to a gene: 9. The CDR3 length is 15 residues. The CDR3 protein is CASSLEAGRSGEQFF. The CDR3, as DNA: TGTGCCAGCAGCTTAGAAGCGGGACGGTCCGGTGAGCAGTTCTTC.

This clonotype was seen only a few times. V and J are TRBV18 and TRBJ2-1, with TRBD2 matching over 9 bases. J gave up 2 bases and V 2 bases, and 4 bases lay outside the gene matches. The CDR3 is 16 amino acids. The germline V gene has CDR1 KGHSH and CDR2 LQKENI. The CDR3 nucleotides are TGTGCCAGCTCACCAAATGGGACTAGCCCCTACAATGAGCAGTTCTTC. Its translation: CASSPNGTSPYNEQFF.

The chain carries TRBV12-3 or TRBV12-4 and TRBJ2-5, with 7 bases matching TRBD2. This CDR3 contains 14 residues. V gave up 0 bases and J gave up 7 bases; unmatched junction bases: 5. The CDR3 reads CASSLAFGGVTQYF. CDR3 sequence (DNA): TGTGCCAGCAGTTTAGCGTTTGGGGGGGTGACCCAGTACTTC.

This clonotype has more than one count but fewer than ten. V is TRBV19 and J is TRBJ2-1, with D perhaps TRBD1 or TRBD2 (5 bases each). Germline V CDR1 and CDR2: LNHDA, SQIVND (reference sequence). The CDR3 has 15 amino acids. Trimming removed 5 bases at V and 5 bases at J, with 16 bases between. The CDR3 region is CASSPFAGANNEQFF. As DNA, the CDR3 is TGTGCCAGTAGTCCGTTCGCCGGGGCGAACAATGAGCAGTTCTTC.

This clonotype appeared a single time. The chain has TRBV19 and TRBJ1-1; TRBD1 might be the D (5 bases). There are 13 residues in the CDR3. V was trimmed by 4 bases and J by 3 bases, leaving 9 bases between them. The germline CDR1 and CDR2 sequences are LNHDA and SQIVND (reference sequence). The CDR3 sequence: CASSTSGYTEAFF. The DNA for the CDR3 is TGTGCCAGTAGTACCTCAGGGTACACTGAAGCTTTCTTT. The whole variable domain, filled in from reference TRBV19 and TRBJ1-1, reads DGGITQSPKYLFRKEGQNVTLSCEQNLNHDAMYWYRQDPGQGLRLIYYSQIVNDFQKGDIAEGYSVSREKKESFPLTVTSAQKNPTAFYLCASSTSGYTEAFFGQGTRLTVV.

V and J are TRBV12-3 or TRBV12-4 and TRBJ1-2, with 9 bases lining up with TRBD1. Trimming at V came to 4 bases and at J to 7 bases, leaving 10 bases not matched to a gene. This CDR3 contains 15 residues. The CDR3 region has the DNA TGTGCCAGCAGTTCACCGGGACAGGGAACTATTGGCTACACCTTC. This gives the protein CASSSPGQGTIGYTF.

The chain carries TRBV3-1 and TRBJ1-1; no clear D gene. CDR3 length equals 14 residues. Per the germline V gene, CDR1 is LGHDT and CDR2 is YNNKEL (reference sequence). Trimming removed 2 bases at V and 2 bases at J, with 9 bases between. CDR3 in amino acids: CASSQLTPNTEAFF. DNA of the CDR3: TGTGCCAGCAGCCAATTGACACCAAACACTGAAGCTTTCTTT.

The chain couples TRBV15 to TRBJ2-7; D call uncertain. The ends were cut back, 0 bases at V and 6 bases at J, with 3 bases in the middle. The germline CDR1 and CDR2 sequences are LNHNV and YYDKDF (reference sequence). This CDR3 has 11 amino acids. CDR3 bases: TGTGCCACCAGCAGAGACAGCGAGCAGTACTTC. Translated: CATSRDSEQYF.

This clonotype occurred a few times. The chain joins TRBV28 to TRBJ2-3; D remains unclear. The CDR3 has 12 residues. The germline gives CDR1 MDHEN, CDR2 SYDVKM. Trimming removed 3 bases at V and 5 bases at J, with 6 bases between. This CDR3 reads CASSLWGDTQYF. CDR3 coding DNA: TGTGCCAGCAGTTTGTGGGGAGATACGCAGTATTTT.

This clonotype was recorded a few times. This chain connects TRBV20-1 to TRBJ1-1; the D is unclear. This CDR3 contains 16 residues. Germline V gene sequence: CDR1 DFQATT, CDR2 SNEGSKA (reference sequence). Between the trimmed V and J ends, which lost 2 bases and 2 bases, there was a span of 18 bases. CDR3 protein: CSARREGSLYNTEAFF. Written as DNA, the CDR3 is TGCAGTGCTAGACGAGAAGGGAGTCTCTACAACACTGAAGCTTTCTTT.

The table lists this clonotype with many counts. The CDR3 coding sequence is TGTGCCAGCAGTCCGCGACAGCAAATCTATGGCTACACCTTC. Protein: CASSPRQQIYGYTF. The chain joins TRBV27 to TRBJ1-2, with a possible D match to TRBD1 (5 bases). Germline V CDR1 and CDR2: MNHEY, SMNVEV (reference sequence). V was cut by 5 bases and J by 4 bases, with 14 bases left in between. This CDR3 is built from 14 residues.